This entry lists 12 T cell receptor beta chains sequenced from one sample in a study of T cell repertoires in aging, cancer and after chemotherapy. Amplification of TCR beta used genomic DNA extracted from peripheral blood. Rearranged V-D-J TRB sequences were amplified with a mixed TRB-A/B primer pool. TCRdb passed the multiplex PCR reads through MiXCR, listing each CDR3 protein once. The data contain over 10,000 distinct CDR3 sequences, roughly 26% of them singletons. Material for sequencing was blood. The receptors shown here come from a human donor in good health.

V is TRBV6-5 and J is TRBJ2-1, with TRBD2 matching over 13 bases. This CDR3 is built from 17 residues. With V trimmed by 0 bases and J by 4 bases, 3 bases remained unmatched. From germline, CDR1 is MNHEY and CDR2 SVGAGI. The CDR3 coding sequence is TGTGCCAGCAGTTACTCGATGGGACTAGCGGGGTACAATGAGCAGTTCTTC. Protein: CASSYSMGLAGYNEQFF.

J is TRBJ1-1 and V is TRBV18; no definite D call. The germline V and J ends were trimmed by 2 bases and 0 bases, with 7 bases remaining between them. CDR3 length: 14 residues. Germline V gene lookup returns CDR1 KGHSH and CDR2 LQKENI. The CDR3 sequence: CASSPNTLNTEAFF. The CDR3 DNA follows: TGTGCCAGCTCACCAAACACCCTGAACACTGAAGCTTTCTTT. The full variable domain, completed using reference TRBV18 and TRBJ1-1, is NAGVMQNPRHLVRRRGQEARLRCSPMKGHSHVYWYRQLPEEGLKFMVYLQKENIIDESGMPKERFSAEFPKEGPSILRIQQVVRGDSAAYFCASSPNTLNTEAFFGQGTRLTVV.

The J gene is TRBJ2-7, the V gene TRBV18; 10 nucleotides match TRBD1. There are 18 residues in the CDR3. The ends lost 0 bases at V and 3 bases at J; junction bases unmatched: 11. From germline, CDR1 is KGHSH and CDR2 LQKENI. The CDR3 coding sequence is TGTGCCAGCTCACCACCGGGTGGCTCAGGGACAGGGGTCTACGAGCAGTACTTC. This gives the protein CASSPPGGSGTGVYEQYF.

This chain connects TRBV19 to TRBJ1-5; D is possibly TRBD1 (6 bases). Trimming removed 3 bases at V and 5 bases at J, with 11 bases between. This CDR3 is built from 14 residues. Germline CDR1 LNHDA, CDR2 SQIVND (reference sequence). The CDR3: CASSITGSHQPQHF. The CDR3 region has the DNA TGTGCCAGTAGTATTACAGGGTCCCATCAGCCCCAGCATTTT.

The gene calls are TRBV23-1 and TRBJ2-7, with a possible D match to TRBD1 (5 bases). TRBV23-1 is placed among ORFs of uncertain function. V was pared by 2 bases and J by 1 base, with 9 bases between. The CDR3 length is 14 residues. This chain's CDR3 is CASSQGRVSYEQYF. The CDR3 DNA sequence: TGCGCCAGCAGTCAAGGCAGGGTATCCTACGAGCAGTACTTC.

The CDR3 here is CASSDLLASGANTGELFF. In DNA form, the CDR3 reads TGTGCCAGCAGTGATCTGTTGGCTAGCGGGGCGAACACCGGGGAGCTGTTTTTT. This chain links TRBV2 with TRBJ2-2; TRBD2 matches 9 bases. Germline V gene lookup returns CDR1 SNHLY and CDR2 FYNNEI. V shed 3 bases, J shed 0 bases, and the junction held 8 bases outside the gene matches. CDR3 size: 18 residues.

This clonotype was seen a few times. The chain has TRBV12-3 or TRBV12-4 and TRBJ1-3, with D hard to call. The V end lost 5 bases, the J end lost 0 bases, and 17 bases lay between the germline ends. There are 17 residues in the CDR3. The DNA of the CDR3 is TGTGCCAGCAGTCCCTATGGCAAATTGAGCTCTGGAAACACCATATATTTT. The encoded protein is CASSPYGKLSSGNTIYF.

This clonotype occurred a few times. The chain carries TRBV27 and TRBJ2-2; tentative D call: TRBD2 (6 bases). Trimming cost V 8 bases and J 7 bases, with 17 bases left between them. Germline CDR1 and CDR2: MNHEY and SMNVEV (reference sequence). The CDR3 has 14 residues. Written as DNA, the CDR3 is TGTGCCAGCTCAACCGGGGCGGGGATCGGGGAGCTGTTTTTT. This codes for CASSTGAGIGELFF.

V and J are TRBV27 and TRBJ1-4; D perhaps matches TRBD1 (5 bases). CDR1 is MNHEY and CDR2 is SMNVEV in the germline V gene (reference sequence). This CDR3 has 14 residues. The V end lost 5 bases, the J end lost 6 bases, and 13 bases lay between the germline ends. The CDR3 DNA reads as TGTGCCAGCAGTAGGGACGGAGGGTATGAAAAACTGTTTTTT. Translated: CASSRDGGYEKLFF.

This clonotype is a singleton in its sample. One base away lies a much larger clone, so this may be a sequencing read error. The chain uses TRBV29-1 and TRBJ2-1, with D unresolved. Deletions cut 3 bases from V and 8 bases from J, with 14 bases between. The germline V gene has CDR1 SQVTM and CDR2 ANQGSEA. The CDR3 extends over 13 amino acids. The CDR3 DNA sequence: TGCAGCGTTGATCCTAGGGTATCCGATGAGCAGTTCTTC. Protein product: CSVDPRVSDEQFF.

This rearrangement joins TRBV12-3 or TRBV12-4 to TRBJ2-1; D unclear. V lost 6 bases, J lost 5 bases, and 5 bases lay in between. The CDR3 runs 11 residues. The chain's CDR3 is CASSRDNEQFF. As DNA, the CDR3 is TGTGCCAGCAGCCGAGACAATGAGCAGTTCTTC.

The rearrangement uses TRBV5-4 and TRBJ2-3; D possibly corresponds to TRBD2 (5 bases). V was clipped by 4 bases and J by 1 base, with 10 bases between them. The CDR3 totals 14 residues. Germline V lookup: CDR1 SGHNT, CDR2 YYREEE (reference sequence). CDR3 residues: CASSRGRGTDTQYF. The CDR3, as DNA: TGTGCCAGCAGCCGCGGGCGGGGCACAGATACGCAGTATTTT.